A single sample is the source of the 25 T cell receptor beta chains below, sequenced in a study of metastatic and nonmetastatic thyroid tumors. Thyroid surgery took place with no prior treatment in any patient. TCRdb reprocessed the PCR reads via MiXCR. This table holds 72,000 or so clones, around 20% found once. Material for sequencing was blood. These receptors originate from a female donor with papillary thyroid cancer or a benign thyroid nodule (not recorded which). Some clones in this sample may be carry-over from other donors' samples.

This chain joins TRBV5-1 and TRBJ2-7; TRBD1 matches 9 bases. CDR1 and CDR2 (germline): SGHRS, YFSETQ. The CDR3 consists of 14 residues. J gave up 3 bases and V 4 bases, and 5 bases lay outside the gene matches. As DNA, the CDR3 is TGCGCCAGCAGCGAACCGGGACAGGGCTACGAGCAGTACTTC. Encoded protein: CASSEPGQGYEQYF.

This clone was recorded at least ten times. The chain joins TRBV9 to TRBJ2-1; 9 bases are a match to TRBD2. Per the germline V gene, CDR1 is SGDLS and CDR2 is YYNGEE. Trimming cost V 0 bases and J 5 bases; bases outside gene matches: 6. The CDR3 sequence is 16 residues long. The CDR3 nucleotides are TGTGCCAGCAGCGTAGTGGGTCTAGCGGGGAACAATGAGCAGTTCTTC. Encoded protein: CASSVVGLAGNNEQFF. The entire variable domain, with the rest obtained from reference TRBV9 and TRBJ2-1, is as follows: DSGVTQTPKHLITATGQRVTLRCSPRSGDLSVYWYQQSLDQGLQFLIQYYNGEERAKGNILERFSAQQFPDLHSELNLSSLELGDSALYFCASSVVGLAGNNEQFFGPGTRLTVL.

This clone was seen a few times. The chain is built from TRBV11-3 and TRBJ2-7; 7 positions agree with TRBD1. V lost 7 bases to trimming and J lost 2 bases; unmatched junction nucleotides: 8. Germline V gene sequence: CDR1 SGHNT, CDR2 YENEEA. The CDR3 totals 14 residues. In DNA, the CDR3 is TGTGCCAGCACCACCGGACAGGAGGCCTACGAGCAGTACTTC. Translation: CASTTGQEAYEQYF.

This clone was seen many times. The rearrangement joins TRBV24-1 to TRBJ2-5; TRBD2 agrees at 7 bases. V lost 1 base to trimming and J lost 5 bases; unmatched junction nucleotides: 9. CDR3 length: 16 amino acids. The V gene's germline CDR1 is KGHDR and CDR2 SFDVKD. CDR3 sequence reads: CATSDFRTRSGETQYF. The CDR3 DNA reads as TGTGCCACCAGTGATTTTCGGACTAGGTCGGGGGAGACCCAGTACTTC.

V and J are TRBV20-1 and TRBJ2-5; TRBD2 matches 11 bases. Germline V gives CDR1 DFQATT, CDR2 SNEGSKA (reference sequence). V was clipped by 3 bases and J by 3 bases; unmatched bases: 3. CDR3 length equals 14 residues. The CDR3 region has the DNA TGCAGTGCTAGCTCGGGACTAGCGGAAGAGACCCAGTACTTC. It is translated as CSASSGLAEETQYF.

This clone was detected many times. Additional DNA sequences in this sample encode the identical CDR3. The rearrangement uses TRBV24-1 and TRBJ2-1; tentative D call: TRBD1 (6 bases). The CDR3 length is 14 residues. Per the germline V gene, CDR1 is KGHDR and CDR2 is SFDVKD. V lost 0 bases and J lost 7, with 9 bases in between. The CDR3 region is CATSDLQGTNEQFF. The DNA for the CDR3 is TGTGCCACCAGTGATTTGCAGGGGACGAATGAGCAGTTCTTC.

In regard to this clone: The germline gene is not matched at one end of the junction; a read error may be the cause. J is TRBJ2-3 and V is TRBV11-1; D is perhaps TRBD2 (5 bases). This CDR3 spans 15 amino acids. Germline CDR1 and CDR2: SGHAT and FQDESV (reference sequence). The CDR3 DNA follows: TGTGCCAGCATCTTAGGTCCAGCGGTTGGAGATACGCAGTATTTT. It specifies CASILGPAVGDTQYF. Based on the CDR3 plus reference TRBV11-1 and TRBJ2-3, the full variable domain is EAEVAQSPRYKITEKSQAVAFWCDPISGHATLYWYRQILGQGPELLVQFQDESVVDDSQLPKDRFSAERLKGVDSTLKIQPAELGDSAMYLCASILGPAVGDTQYFGPGTRLTVL.

The J gene is TRBJ2-2, the V gene TRBV7-3; D is ambiguous. The germline V gene encodes CDR1 SGHTA and CDR2 FQGTGA. This CDR3 is built from 15 residues. Trimming left V 1 base short and J 3 bases short, with 9 bases between. CDR3 coding DNA: TGTGCCAGCAGCTTAAGGCAGGTGGACACCGGGGAGCTGTTTTTT. Amino acids: CASSLRQVDTGELFF.

This clone has a handful of counts. The V call is TRBV6-9, the J call TRBJ2-2; TRBD2 agrees at 11 bases. The CDR3 extends over 16 amino acids. Germline lookup yields CDR1 MNHGY and CDR2 SVAAGI. J was trimmed by 4 bases and V by 6 bases; bases with no gene match: 7. Here the CDR3 reads CASSRGLAAPTGELFF. The CDR3 bases are TGTGCCAGCAGCCGGGGACTAGCGGCCCCCACCGGGGAGCTGTTTTTT.

This clone was counted ten times or more. The chain recombines TRBV19 with TRBJ2-7, with D perhaps given as TRBD1 or TRBD2 (5 bases each). In germline, CDR1 is LNHDA, CDR2 SQIVND (reference sequence). The V end was cut by 4 bases, the J end by 1 base, with 11 bases between. The CDR3 extends over 14 amino acids. CDR3 nucleotides: TGTGCCAGTAGTAGCCGGGACGGTTCCTACGAGCAGTACTTC. This encodes CASSSRDGSYEQYF.

This chain connects TRBV20-1 to TRBJ2-1; a possible D gene is TRBD2 (6 bases). Trimming took off 3 bases at V and 4 bases at J, with 16 bases between the two ends. The V gene's germline CDR1 is DFQATT and CDR2 SNEGSKA (reference sequence). The CDR3 extends over 15 amino acids. CDR3 protein: CSASFSGGMYNEQFF. The CDR3 coding sequence is TGCAGTGCTAGCTTCTCTGGCGGGATGTACAATGAGCAGTTCTTC.

This clone was observed a few times. The chain is built from TRBV7-9 and TRBJ2-7; no clear D gene. The germline V and J ends were trimmed by 1 base and 3 bases, with 4 bases remaining between them. Germline V CDR1 and CDR2: SEHNR, FQNEAQ (reference sequence). The CDR3 is 12 amino acids. The DNA for the CDR3 is TGTGCCAGCAGCTTAGTGATCTACGAGCAGTACTTC. Translating gives CASSLVIYEQYF.

The J gene is TRBJ1-2, the V gene TRBV20-1; D ambiguous. Germline-derived CDR1 and CDR2 are DFQATT and SNEGSKA (reference sequence). V was shortened by 3 bases and J by 0 bases, with 8 bases between the two germline ends. The CDR3 is 13 amino acids. The CDR3 DNA reads as TGCAGTGCTAGTGTCGGAGCTAACTATGGCTACACCTTC. It encodes CSASVGANYGYTF.

There are a few counts of this clone. The conserved phenylalanine or tryptophan normally closing the CDR3 is absent here, so this likely arose from a read error. The CDR3 DNA is TGTGCCAACGAGGGTCTCGGGACAAATCAGCCCCAGCATCTT. It yields the protein CANEGLGTNQPQHL. The chain couples TRBV24-1 to TRBJ1-5, with D possibly TRBD1 on 6 matching bases. Between the trimmed V and J ends, which lost 11 bases and 4 bases, there was a span of 17 bases. CDR1 is KGHDR, CDR2 SFDVKD, per germline. This CDR3 has 14 residues.

This clone was seen at least ten times. V and J are TRBV12-3 or TRBV12-4 and TRBJ1-5; D is uncertain. V was trimmed by 2 bases and J by 5 bases, leaving 10 bases between them. The CDR3 runs to 14 residues. CDR3 DNA: TGTGCCAGCAGTTTAATGGGTAGGGATCAGCCCCAGCATTTT. Residues: CASSLMGRDQPQHF.

With respect to this clone: A read error is possible here, since a much larger clone lies one base away. The V and J genes are TRBV7-7 and TRBJ2-5, with D possibly matching TRBD2 (6 bases). CDR3 length: 15 residues. Looked up from germline, CDR1 is SSHAT and CDR2 is FNYEAQ (reference sequence). CDR3 protein: CASSLSSSVRETQYF. DNA for the CDR3: TGTGCTAGCAGCTTATCGTCTAGCGTGAGAGAGACCCAGTACTTC.

This clone was recorded only once. This may arise from a read error, as a much more abundant clone is one base away. The sample carries other DNA sequences with the same CDR3. This rearrangement joins TRBV7-7 to TRBJ2-5, with 7 bases fitting TRBD1. CDR3 length: 13 residues. Germline CDR1 reads SSHAT; CDR2 reads FNYEAQ (reference sequence). This CDR3 reads CASSSRQGETQYF. The CDR3 DNA sequence: TGTGCTAGCAGCTCCAGACAGGGTGAGACCCAGTACTTC.

The chain employs TRBV24-1 and TRBJ2-7; D might be TRBD1 or TRBD2, each matching 5 bases. Germline loops: CDR1 KGHDR, CDR2 SFDVKD. V lost 9 bases and J lost 0, with 11 bases in between. This CDR3 is built from 13 residues. This CDR3 is CATGTASSYEQYF. Here the CDR3 DNA reads TGTGCCACCGGGACGGCCAGCTCCTACGAGCAGTACTTC.

This clone was recorded at least ten times. The genes are TRBV14 and TRBJ2-4, with D uncertain. Per germline, CDR1 SGHDN and CDR2 FVKESK. This CDR3 has 13 amino acids. The V and J ends lost 4 bases and 6 bases respectively, with 10 bases between them. The CDR3 DNA is TGTGCCAGCAGCCCAGGAGAGCCAAACATTCAGTACTTC. Protein sequence: CASSPGEPNIQYF.

This clone was counted a single time. The chain's CDR3 is CSARVGDSNTGELFF. CDR3 bases: TGCAGTGCTAGAGTGGGGGACTCGAACACCGGGGAGCTGTTTTTT. The chain is built from TRBV20-1 and TRBJ2-2; maybe TRBD2 (6 bases). The CDR3 is made up of 15 amino acids. The V gene's germline CDR1 is DFQATT and CDR2 SNEGSKA (reference sequence). The V gene lost 1 base and the J gene lost 0 bases, with 9 bases spanning the gap.

This clone has only a few counts. Since a much larger clone is just one base distant, this may be a read error. The genes are TRBV28 and TRBJ2-4; 7 bases are shared with TRBD2. The CDR3 totals 17 residues. CDR1 and CDR2 (germline): MDHEN, SYDVKM. As DNA, the CDR3 is TGTGCCAGCAGTTTACCTACTAGCGCCTTAGCCAAAAACATTCGGTACTTC. Its protein is CASSLPTSALAKNIRYF.

This clone was observed at least ten times. Distinct nucleotide sequences in the sample also encode this CDR3. The J gene is TRBJ2-7, the V gene TRBV12-3 or TRBV12-4; D not resolved. The CDR3 totals 11 residues. V lost 8 bases to trimming and J lost 0 bases, with 5 bases between them. The CDR3 coding sequence is TGTGCCAGCGCCACCTCCTACGAGCAGTACTTC. Translating gives CASATSYEQYF.

The CDR3, as DNA: TGTGCCAGCAGCGTAGATCCGGGGGATGGTGAGCAGTTCTTC. This codes for CASSVDPGDGEQFF. The gene calls are TRBV9 and TRBJ2-1, with D perhaps matching TRBD2 (6 bases). V lost 0 bases to trimming and J lost 9 bases, with 13 bases between them. There are 14 residues in the CDR3. Per the germline V gene, CDR1 is SGDLS and CDR2 is YYNGEE.

Only one count was recorded for this clone. A much larger clonotype is one base distant, so this may be a read error. The same CDR3 can be traced to other DNA sequences in this sample. The J gene is TRBJ2-4, the V gene TRBV5-1, with TRBD2 as a possible D gene (6 bases). This CDR3 contains 17 residues. Germline CDR1 is SGHRS and CDR2 is YFSETQ. The CDR3 sequence: CASSLEAGIGAKNIQYF. The CDR3, as DNA: TGCGCAAGCAGCTTGGAGGCGGGAATTGGGGCCAAAAACATTCAGTACTTC. The full variable domain, in which reference TRBV5-1 and TRBJ2-4 provide the parts outside the CDR3, is KAGVTQTPRYLIKTRGQQVTLSCSPISGHRSVSWYQQTPGQGLQFLFEYFSETQRNKGNFPGRFSGRQFSNSRSEMNVSTLELGDSALYLCASSLEAGIGAKNIQYFGAGTRLSVL.

This chain uses TRBV4-2 with TRBJ1-1; the D is unclear. Germline CDR1 reads LGHNA; CDR2 reads YNFKEQ. The V end was cut by 8 bases, the J end by 4 bases, with 11 bases between. The CDR3 has 12 residues. The CDR3, as DNA: TGTGCCAGCTCGAAGGCGGGCACTGAAGCTTTCTTT. It codes for CASSKAGTEAFF.